These T cell receptor beta chains were read from a single sample in a study of T cell changes during pregnancy in multiple sclerosis. Data came from immunoSEQ multiplex PCR; TCRdb stores just in-frame clones and leaves some out. The table has roughly 80,000 clones, around 93% seen once. Source: peripheral blood, taken after pregnancy. The receptors shown here come from a female donor in good health, enrolled as a control in a pregnancy study. Both conserved end residues are part of each CDR3. D genes are given only for firm matches. Clone size is not always given. Where it is, it says once, few, many or a class for expanded clones.

abundance,v_gene,d_gene,j_gene,len,CDR3nt,CDR3aa
-,TRBV2,-,TRBJ2-5,13,TGTGCCAGCGGGTCGGAGTCGGGGGAGACCCAGTACTTC,CASGSESGETQYF
-,TRBV30,-,TRBJ1-3,11,TGTGCCTGGAGGGAGGCGGACACCATATATTTT,CAWREADTIYF
-,TRBV19,-,TRBJ1-2,14,TGTGCCAGTAGTATCCAAGGACAGAACTATGGCTACACCTTC,CASSIQGQNYGYTF
-,TRBV28,-,TRBJ1-1,15,TGTGCCAGCAGTTTGGGGCCGGATGGGAACACTGAAGCTTTCTTT,CASSLGPDGNTEAFF
-,TRBV28,-,TRBJ1-5,15,TGTGCCAGCATTCAAGAGCAGGCGAGCAATCAGCCCCAGCATTTT,CASIQEQASNQPQHF
once,TRBV7-6,-,TRBJ2-5,13,TGTGCCAGCAGCCCAATAGCGGAAGAGACCCAGTACTTC,CASSPIAEETQYF
-,TRBV27,TRBD2,TRBJ2-1,16,TGTGCCAGCAGTTTTTTCATCCTAGCGGGACACAATGAGCAGTTCTTC,CASSFFILAGHNEQFF
-,TRBV29-1,-,TRBJ2-1,13,TGCAGCGTTGGCCTCACACAGTACAATGAGCAGTTCTTC,CSVGLTQYNEQFF
-,TRBV6-5,-,TRBJ2-2,14,TGTGCCAGCAGACTTAGCGGTGACACCGGGGAGCTGTTTTTT,CASRLSGDTGELFF
-,TRBV28,TRBD1,TRBJ1-2,14,TGTGCCAGCAGTCCGGGACAGGTGACCCGTGGCTACACCTTC,CASSPGQVTRGYTF
-,TRBV5-6,-,TRBJ2-3,15,TGTGCCAGCAGCCCGGTTGCAGGGGCCCAAGATACGCAGTATTTT,CASSPVAGAQDTQYF
-,TRBV6-4,TRBD1,TRBJ1-1,14,TGTGCCAGCAGAACAGGGGGGACGAACACTGAAGCTTTCTTT,CASRTGGTNTEAFF
-,TRBV9,-,TRBJ1-1,17,TGTGCCAGCAGCGTATCTGGGGAGGGAAGGTGGGACACTGAAGCTTTCTTT,CASSVSGEGRWDTEAFF
-,TRBV5-8,-,TRBJ2-7,14,TGTGCCAGCAGCCAAGTCGGTGGCGCGGACGAGCAGTACTTC,CASSQVGGADEQYF
-,TRBV10-3,-,TRBJ1-6,15,TGTGCCATCAGTGAGGGACTGCAATATAATTCACCCCTCCACTTT,CAISEGLQYNSPLHF
-,TRBV28,-,TRBJ1-4,14,TGTGCCAGCAGTTTATCAGGGAAGCGTGAAAAACTGTTTTTT,CASSLSGKREKLFF
-,TRBV7-9,TRBD1,TRBJ2-7,13,TGTGCCAGCAGCTTACAGGGGGCCTACGAGCAGTACTTC,CASSLQGAYEQYF
once,TRBV18,-,TRBJ1-2,12,TGTGCCAGCTCACCTCCGAGCTATGGCTACACCTTC,CASSPPSYGYTF
-,TRBV4-3,TRBD2,TRBJ2-1,15,TGCGCCAGCAGCCCCCGGGGGGGGGCGTGGAATGAGCAGTTCTTC,CASSPRGGAWNEQFF
-,TRBV19,TRBD1,TRBJ2-1,15,TGTGCCAGTAGTAACGACAGGGGTGCGGACAGGGAGCAGTTCTTC,CASSNDRGADREQFF
few,TRBV4-3,-,TRBJ1-1,13,TGCGCCAGCACCGGACAGCCAAACACTGAAGCTTTCTTT,CASTGQPNTEAFF
-,TRBV12-2,-,TRBJ2-3,17,TGTGCAAGTCGCTTAGATCGACTAGCGGGGGGCGGAGATACGCAGTATTTT,CASRLDRLAGGGDTQYF
-,TRBV6-1,-,TRBJ1-2,13,TGTGCCACTTCCATCTCAGCGGGGTATGGCTACACCTTC,CATSISAGYGYTF
-,TRBV7-3,TRBD1,TRBJ2-3,15,TGTGCCAGCAGCGCCGGGACAGGGGTCACAGATACGCAGTATTTT,CASSAGTGVTDTQYF
-,TRBV6-6,-,TRBJ1-2,13,TGTGCCAGCTTTAGGACACGCAACTATGGCTACACCTTC,CASFRTRNYGYTF
-,TRBV5-1,TRBD2,TRBJ2-5,16,TGCGCCAGCAGCTTGGGTGGGACTAGCGGCCAAGAGACCCAGTACTTC,CASSLGGTSGQETQYF
-,TRBV4-2,TRBD2,TRBJ2-3,15,TGTGCCAGCAGCCAAGATAACGGGAGGGGAGATACGCAGTATTTT,CASSQDNGRGDTQYF
-,TRBV30,TRBD2,TRBJ2-1,16,TGTGCCTGGAGTGTACTAGCGGGAGGCCCCTACAATGAGCAGTTCTTC,CAWSVLAGGPYNEQFF
-,TRBV6-6,-,TRBJ2-5,10,TGTGCCAGCAGACTAGAGACCCAGTACTTC,CASRLETQYF
-,TRBV19,TRBD1,TRBJ1-5,17,TGTGCCAGTAGGGACGGACAGGCCCGAGTTGAAGAGGAGCCCCAGCATTTT,CASRDGQARVEEEPQHF
-,TRBV9,-,TRBJ1-2,14,TGTGCCAGCAGCCCCTGGCAGGGAAGGTATGGCTACACCTTC,CASSPWQGRYGYTF
-,TRBV12-5,-,TRBJ2-5,13,TGTGCTAGTGGTCGACTAGAATCGGAGACCCAGTACTTC,CASGRLESETQYF
-,TRBV4-1,TRBD1,TRBJ1-3,15,TGCGCCAGCAGCCCTGGACAGGGGCCTGGAAACACCATATATTTT,CASSPGQGPGNTIYF
-,TRBV6-4,-,TRBJ1-1,13,TGTGCCAGCAGTGACTCTTGGGGGGCTGAAGCTTTCTTT,CASSDSWGAEAFF
once,TRBV30,-,TRBJ2-3,14,TGTGCCTGGAGTGTCCAGGGGGGTGCAGATACGCAGTATTTT,CAWSVQGGADTQYF
-,TRBV4-2,TRBD2,TRBJ2-3,16,TGTGCCAGCAGCCAAGTGGGTAGCGGGAGCCCAGATACGCAGTATTTT,CASSQVGSGSPDTQYF
-,TRBV12-5,-,TRBJ1-2,15,TGTGCTAGTGGTTTGGTACTGAAGGAGCCCTATGGCTACACCTTC,CASGLVLKEPYGYTF
-,TRBV7-5,-,TRBJ2-7,19,TGTGCCAGAAGCTCCCCAAATTCGCCGCGACTAGCGGACTCCTACGAGCAGTACTTC,CARSSPNSPRLADSYEQYF
-,TRBV19,-,TRBJ2-7,16,TGTGCCAGTAGTAATTTCGGGGAATCAGGCGGACACGAGCAGTACTTC,CASSNFGESGGHEQYF
-,TRBV9,-,TRBJ2-1,14,TGTGCCAGCAGCGTAGAAGGACTCGAAAATGAGCAGTTCTTC,CASSVEGLENEQFF
-,TRBV10-3,TRBD1,TRBJ1-1,19,TGTGCCATCAGTGAGTCGTACTGGGCGGGGAAGGCAGGGGGAACTGAAGCTTTCTTT,CAISESYWAGKAGGTEAFF
once,TRBV18,TRBD1,TRBJ2-7,13,TGTGCCAGCTCAACCGCAGGGGGAAACGAGCAGTACTTC,CASSTAGGNEQYF
-,TRBV27,-,TRBJ1-2,14,TGTGCCAGCAGGGCCTCCGGGTCCTACTATGGCTACACCTTC,CASRASGSYYGYTF
-,TRBV30,TRBD2,TRBJ2-3,16,TGTGCCTGGAGTGCCGGACTAGCGGGAAGGGAGGATACGCAGTATTTT,CAWSAGLAGREDTQYF
few,TRBV19,TRBD1,TRBJ2-2,16,TGTGCCAGTACCGCAGGACAGGGTCGTTTCGGCGGGGAGCTGTTTTTT,CASTAGQGRFGGELFF
-,TRBV7-2,-,TRBJ1-5,16,TGTGCCAGCAGCTTAGGGGGAGTTCGTAGCAATCAGCCCCAGCATTTT,CASSLGGVRSNQPQHF
-,TRBV5-1,TRBD2,TRBJ2-1,16,TGCGCCAGCAGCTTTGAGGGGACTACCAGCTACAATGAGCAGTTCTTC,CASSFEGTTSYNEQFF
-,TRBV28,-,TRBJ1-4,13,TGTGCCAGCAGTCCCCGTCGCAGGGAAAAACTGTTTTTT,CASSPRRREKLFF
-,TRBV19,TRBD1,TRBJ2-1,13,TGTGCCAGTAAGGGGGCCCACTACAATGAGCAGTTCTTC,CASKGAHYNEQFF
-,TRBV28,TRBD2,TRBJ2-1,15,TGTGCCAGCAGTCGCGGGACTAGCGGGAGTAATGAGCAGTTCTTC,CASSRGTSGSNEQFF
-,TRBV27,-,TRBJ1-5,13,TGTGCCAGCAGCGTACGCCGGAATCAGCCCCAGCATTTT,CASSVRRNQPQHF
-,TRBV6-5,-,TRBJ2-2,14,TGTGCCAGTGGCGGGCCCCGAGATACCGGGGAGCTGTTTTTT,CASGGPRDTGELFF
-,TRBV30,TRBD2,TRBJ2-1,13,TGTGCCTGGAGTCCTAGCGGGACCGGCGAGCAGTTCTTC,CAWSPSGTGEQFF
-,TRBV2,TRBD2,TRBJ2-7,15,TGTGCCAGCAGTGAAGCGGGGGGGAGCTCCTACGAGCAGTACTTC,CASSEAGGSSYEQYF
-,TRBV28,-,TRBJ2-1,14,TGTGCCAGCAGGGTATTAGCGGACTACAATGAGCAGTTCTTC,CASRVLADYNEQFF
-,TRBV21-1,-,TRBJ2-1,15,TGTGCCAGCAGCTCGACTAGCGGGCTTTACAATGAGCAGTTCTTC,CASSSTSGLYNEQFF
-,TRBV19,-,TRBJ2-1,15,TGTGCCAGTAGTAACAGGGGGGGCATTATCGATGAGCAGTTCTTC,CASSNRGGIIDEQFF
-,TRBV9,TRBD2,TRBJ2-1,15,TGTGCCAGCAGCGCCATAGCGGGGTCATACAATGAGCAGTTCTTC,CASSAIAGSYNEQFF
-,TRBV5-6,-,TRBJ2-3,16,TGTGCCAGCAGCAAGAGAGGAGGGCAGGGAGGAGATACGCAGTATTTT,CASSKRGGQGGDTQYF